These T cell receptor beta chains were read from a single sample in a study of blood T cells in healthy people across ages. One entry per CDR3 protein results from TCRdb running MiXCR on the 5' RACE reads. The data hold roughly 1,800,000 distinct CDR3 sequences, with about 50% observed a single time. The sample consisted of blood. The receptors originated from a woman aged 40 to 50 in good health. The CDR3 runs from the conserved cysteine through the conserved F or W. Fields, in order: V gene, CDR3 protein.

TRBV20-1,CSARDRSEQFF
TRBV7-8,CASSTHRTANYNSPLHF
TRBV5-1,CASSLAPGQGETQYF
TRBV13,CASSRPQGEQFF
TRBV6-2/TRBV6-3,CASRSPNSNQPQHF
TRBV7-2,CASSKAGESTDTQYF
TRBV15,CATGRDSDQETQYF
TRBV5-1,CASSPLPRVDYGYTF
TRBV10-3,CAISELWTGNSNQPQHF
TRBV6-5,CASSYTVGGPYEQYF
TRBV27,CASSFLQGGLNYGYTF
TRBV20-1,CSARTQGKDGYTF
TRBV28,CASCGVWGAVGYTF
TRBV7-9,CASSSPPGEMKYGYTF
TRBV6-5,CASSYSWPINQPQHF
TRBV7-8,CASSSWRAGGLETQYF
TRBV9,CASSVASQTSYEQYF
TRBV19,CASSIRTANAGDTEAFF
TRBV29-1,CSVEGGLSNSYNEQFF
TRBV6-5,CASSGQTGATYGYTF
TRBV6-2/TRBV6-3,CASIEGGGPYNEQYF
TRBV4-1,CASSPQQRGAQETQYF